This TCR beta chain was obtained from a study of T-cell reconstitution after alpha-beta-depleted transplantation in children. CDR3 size: 12 residues. V was trimmed by 6 bases and J by 8 bases, leaving 13 bases between them. CDR1 is MNHEY and CDR2 is SMNVEV in the germline V gene (reference sequence). Preparation of the TCRbeta library involved a method that used unique molecular identifiers. TCRdb analysed the PCR reads with MiXCR anew, one entry per CDR3 protein. The sample holds approximately 500,000 distinct CDR3 sequences, roughly a tenth seen once. This clonotype was detected many times. Antigen unknown. General study results and limits: Two months or so post-transplant, alpha-beta T cells reportedly derived from several hundred expanded graft clones. Newly produced T cells mostly accounted for T-cell counts and diversity one year post-transplant.

V usage is TRBV27 and J usage is TRBJ1-2; D not certain. The sequence was collected from a child aged 2 to 10 with inherited bone marrow failure, due to receive a stem cell transplant. The specimen comprised PBMCs, sampled before TCRalphabeta/CD19-depleted stem cell transplant. CDR3 sequence reads: CASSPPTGGYTF. CDR3 DNA: TGTGCCAGCAGCCCACCCACGGGGGGCTACACCTTC.